This record covers a single T cell receptor (beta chain). This clonotype was counted between two and nine times. Its specific antigen is unknown. Nothing much larger sits one base from this clone, and base qualities are not available. The data belong to a study of T-cell memory formation after mild COVID-19 (dated by TCRdb to the early 2020s). For context, the study as a whole: TCR sequence clusters from the two donors were found to be largely donor specific. In a couple of donors, T-cell clones that expanded and contracted after mild COVID-19 were followed by sequencing TCRalpha and TCRbeta repertoires longitudinally. The cohort was made up of two young adult volunteers, one female and one male, who were previously healthy. Results the study describes overall, beyond this receptor: SARS-CoV-2 specificity of the second-wave clones peaking on day 37 was not confirmed. Contracting CD4+ clones turned up mainly in the CM and EM memory subsets, whereas EMRA was where CD8+ clones were enriched. Only two mild cases were covered by the study, and larger cohorts that include severe cases with pre-infection samples were considered necessary. Some responding clones were detected in pre-infection memory, which suggested that pre-existing cross-reactive memory T cells had joined the SARS-CoV-2 response. Clones contracting from day 15 to 85 had balanced CD4/CD8 phenotypes, while a second wave expanding from day 15 to 37 was biased towards CD4+.

Ficoll-Paque density gradient centrifugation was the method used to isolate PBMCs. Measured from the cysteine to the phenylalanine, the CDR3 is 11 residues long. The kept DNA is CDR3 alone, 33 bases in frame from the first base. The germline V gene gives CDR1 as SNHLY and CDR2 as FYNNEI. V is clipped by 8 bases and J by 3 bases, and the sequence between their germline boundaries is 7 bases long. Sequencing took place on an Illumina NovaSeq 6000. cDNA libraries for TCRalpha and TCRbeta were prepared by 5'RACE using constant-segment primers, with sample barcodes and unique molecular identifiers added. RNA was extracted from every sample with Trizol reagent. Amplification of the libraries took two PCR steps, and the second step added a second sample barcode plus Illumina TruSeq adapters. The libraries were sequenced on an Illumina NovaSeq using 2 x 150 bp paired-end reads. The published analysis was carried out like this. Demultiplexing of reads and collapsing into UMI-guided consensus sequences were performed with migec v1.2.7. Using mixcr v2.1.11, UMI consensuses were aligned to TRA and TRB V and J templates and then assembled into clonotypes. A clonotype was counted as expanded or contracted only when both edgeR and NoisET called the clonotype significant, with the noise models trained on biological replicates. For edgeR calls, the thresholds were a false discovery rate-adjusted p below 0.01 and a log2 fold-change of 1. As an exploratory analysis of dynamics, PCA with hierarchical clustering was applied to max-normalized trajectories of the 1000 most abundant clonotypes. Separately sequenced CD4+ and CD8+ repertoires were used to assign a CD4 or CD8 phenotype to each responding clone. In-frame beta chains were kept once TCRdb had trimmed the public reads at Q25 with fastp and called clones with MiXCR. Rows with one shared CDR3 protein collapse into an entry with the most common genes and DNA. These V and J calls derive from TCRdb rather than the authors' analysis. Here the sample has a few hundred thousand distinct CDR3 sequences; about a sixth occur a single time. The leading ten clones occupy about a fifth of the sample.

Sequenced sample: PBMCs or a T cell subset sorted from them (not recorded which). The chain is encoded by TRBV2 joined to TRBJ2-5, with the D gene call left open. The sequence was collected from a man younger than 35 who had mild COVID-19 (a few samples of this study predate the infection). The sample titles of this study are shuffled in the database, so cell type and time point are left out; the donor was told from shared clones. The nucleotides read TGTGCCAGCCGACCAGAAGAGACCCAGTACTTC. Its product reads: CASRPEETQYF.